A selection of T cell receptor beta chains follows, all from one sample in a study of T cell responses to AZD1222 COVID-19 vaccine. The method was immunoSEQ multiplex PCR; TCRdb's version includes in-frame clones alone and lacks a portion of them. The table has some 120,000 clones, roughly 93% seen once; the top ten hold approximately 3.1%. Here the sequenced sample was peripheral blood, taken on day 0 of AZD1222 vaccination. These receptors were taken from an adult in good health. The conserved cysteine and the conserved F or W are not part of the CDR3 here. The D gene is left open where the match is weak.

cdr3_length v_call d_call cdr3_aa
14 TRBV27 - ASRLYNAGWGTEAF
13 TRBV6-1 - ASSEWRGTGNEQF
13 TRBV21-1 - ASSKVTDRNTEAF
14 TRBV30 - AWKRGLATLVYGYT
13 TRBV4-1 - ASSQDPGDLYGYT
14 TRBV5-1 - ASSLNPSGQNTEAF
11 TRBV5-8 - ASSQDRHYGYT
13 TRBV2 - ARSLTPGGANVLT
9 TRBV6-6 - ASSWGTGCL
14 TRBV5-4 - ASSQGGGSSYNEQF
10 TRBV3-1/TRBV3-2 - ASTIGTYEQY
13 TRBV5-1 - ASSFDPPSGTEAF